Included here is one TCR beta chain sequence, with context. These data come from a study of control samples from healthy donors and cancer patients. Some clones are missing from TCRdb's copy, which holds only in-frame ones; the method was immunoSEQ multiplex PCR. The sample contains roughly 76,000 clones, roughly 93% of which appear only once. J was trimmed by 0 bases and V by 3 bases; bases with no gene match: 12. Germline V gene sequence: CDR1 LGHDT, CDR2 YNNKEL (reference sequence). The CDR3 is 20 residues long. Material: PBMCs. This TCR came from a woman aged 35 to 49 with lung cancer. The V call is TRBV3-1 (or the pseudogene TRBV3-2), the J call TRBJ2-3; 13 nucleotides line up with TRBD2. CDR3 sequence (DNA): TGTGCCAGCAGCCAGAGGACTAGCGGGGGTATATTAATCAGCACAGATACGCAGTATTTT. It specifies CASSQRTSGGILISTDTQYF.